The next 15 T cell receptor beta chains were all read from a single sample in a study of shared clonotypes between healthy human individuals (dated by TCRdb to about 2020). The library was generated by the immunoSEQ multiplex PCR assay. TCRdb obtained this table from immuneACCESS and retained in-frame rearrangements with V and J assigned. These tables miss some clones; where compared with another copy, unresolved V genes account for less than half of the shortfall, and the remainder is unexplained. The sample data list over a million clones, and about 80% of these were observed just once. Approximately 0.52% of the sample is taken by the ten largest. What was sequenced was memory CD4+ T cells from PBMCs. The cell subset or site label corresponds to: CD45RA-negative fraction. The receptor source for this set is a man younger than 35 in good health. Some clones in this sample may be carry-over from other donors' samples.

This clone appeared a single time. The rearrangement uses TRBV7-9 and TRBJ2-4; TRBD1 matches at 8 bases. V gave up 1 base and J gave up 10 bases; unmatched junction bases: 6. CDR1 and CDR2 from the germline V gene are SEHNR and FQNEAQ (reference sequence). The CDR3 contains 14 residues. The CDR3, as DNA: TGTGCCAGCAGCTTAGGGGTCGACAGGGGAATTCAGTACTTC. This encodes CASSLGVDRGIQYF.

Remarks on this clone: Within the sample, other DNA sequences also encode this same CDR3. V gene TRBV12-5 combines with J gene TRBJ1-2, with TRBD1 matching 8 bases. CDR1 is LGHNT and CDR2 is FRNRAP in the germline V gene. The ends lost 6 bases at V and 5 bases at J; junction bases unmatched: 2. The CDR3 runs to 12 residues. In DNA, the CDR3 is TGTGCTAGTGGCCGGGACAGGTATGGCTACACCTTC. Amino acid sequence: CASGRDRYGYTF.

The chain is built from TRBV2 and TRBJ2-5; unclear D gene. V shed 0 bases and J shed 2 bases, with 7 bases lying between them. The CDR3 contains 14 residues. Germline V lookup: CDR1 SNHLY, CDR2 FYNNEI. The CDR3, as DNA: TGTGCCAGCAGTGAAGCGCTTCAACAAGAGACCCAGTACTTC. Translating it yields CASSEALQQETQYF.

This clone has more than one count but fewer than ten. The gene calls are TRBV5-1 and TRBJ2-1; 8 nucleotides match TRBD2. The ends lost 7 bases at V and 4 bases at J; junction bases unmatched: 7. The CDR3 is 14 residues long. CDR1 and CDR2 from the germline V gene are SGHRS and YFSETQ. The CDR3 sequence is CASADSGGYNEQFF. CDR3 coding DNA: TGCGCCAGCGCCGACAGCGGGGGTTACAATGAGCAGTTCTTC. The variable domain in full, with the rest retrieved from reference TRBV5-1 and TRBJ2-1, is KAGVTQTPRYLIKTRGQQVTLSCSPISGHRSVSWYQQTPGQGLQFLFEYFSETQRNKGNFPGRFSGRQFSNSRSEMNVSTLELGDSALYLCASADSGGYNEQFFGPGTRLTVL.

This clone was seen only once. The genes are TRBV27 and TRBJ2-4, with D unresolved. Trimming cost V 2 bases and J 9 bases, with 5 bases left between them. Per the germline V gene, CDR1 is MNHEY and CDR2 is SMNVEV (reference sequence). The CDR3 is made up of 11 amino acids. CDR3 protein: CASSLSGIQYF. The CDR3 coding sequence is TGTGCCAGCAGTTTAAGTGGCATTCAGTACTTC.

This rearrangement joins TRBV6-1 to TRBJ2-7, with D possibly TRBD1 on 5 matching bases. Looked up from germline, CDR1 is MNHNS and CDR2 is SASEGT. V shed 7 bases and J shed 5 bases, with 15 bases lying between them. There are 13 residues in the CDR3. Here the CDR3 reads CASNEQGSDEQYF. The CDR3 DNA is TGTGCCAGCAATGAGCAGGGTTCCGACGAGCAGTACTTC.

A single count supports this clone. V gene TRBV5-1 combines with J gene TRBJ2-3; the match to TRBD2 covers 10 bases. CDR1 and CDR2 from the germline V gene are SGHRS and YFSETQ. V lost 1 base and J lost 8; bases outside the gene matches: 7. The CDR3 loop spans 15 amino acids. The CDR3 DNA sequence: TGCGCCAGCAGCTTGCCTAGCGGGAGTGTTGGTACGCAGTATTTT. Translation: CASSLPSGSVGTQYF. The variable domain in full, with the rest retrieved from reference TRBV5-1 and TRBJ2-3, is KAGVTQTPRYLIKTRGQQVTLSCSPISGHRSVSWYQQTPGQGLQFLFEYFSETQRNKGNFPGRFSGRQFSNSRSEMNVSTLELGDSALYLCASSLPSGSVGTQYFGPGTRLTVL.

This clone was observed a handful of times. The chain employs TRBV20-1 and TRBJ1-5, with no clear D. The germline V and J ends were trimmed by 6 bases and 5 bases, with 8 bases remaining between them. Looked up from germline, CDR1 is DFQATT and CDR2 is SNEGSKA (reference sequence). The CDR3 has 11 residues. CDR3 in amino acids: CSAELDQPQHF. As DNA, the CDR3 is TGCAGTGCCGAGCTCGATCAGCCCCAGCATTTT.

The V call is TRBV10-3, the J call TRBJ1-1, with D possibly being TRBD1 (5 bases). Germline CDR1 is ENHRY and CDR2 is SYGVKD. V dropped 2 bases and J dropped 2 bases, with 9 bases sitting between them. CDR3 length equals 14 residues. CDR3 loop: CAISEAQGNTEAFF. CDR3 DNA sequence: TGTGCCATCAGTGAGGCCCAGGGAAACACTGAAGCTTTCTTT.

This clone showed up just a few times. CDR3 DNA: TGTGCCAGCAGCGGGTTCGGTTTTGAGCAGTTCTTC. Residues: CASSGFGFEQFF. The genes are TRBV11-2 and TRBJ2-1; the D is unclear. The CDR3 sequence is 12 residues long. CDR1 is SGHAT, CDR2 FQNNGV, per germline. Trimming stripped 5 bases from V and 9 bases from J, with 11 bases between.

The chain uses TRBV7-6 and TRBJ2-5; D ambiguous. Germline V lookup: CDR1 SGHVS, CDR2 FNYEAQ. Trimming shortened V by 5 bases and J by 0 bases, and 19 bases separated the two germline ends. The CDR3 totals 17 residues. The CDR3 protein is CASSPPFGRTYQETQYF. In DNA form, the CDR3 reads TGTGCCAGCAGCCCCCCGTTTGGGCGGACGTACCAAGAGACCCAGTACTTC. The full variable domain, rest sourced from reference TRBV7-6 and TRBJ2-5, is GAGVSQSPRYKVTKRGQDVALRCDPISGHVSLYWYRQALGQGPEFLTYFNYEAQQDKSGLPNDRFSAERPEGSISTLTIQRTEQRDSAMYRCASSPPFGRTYQETQYFGPGTRLLVL.

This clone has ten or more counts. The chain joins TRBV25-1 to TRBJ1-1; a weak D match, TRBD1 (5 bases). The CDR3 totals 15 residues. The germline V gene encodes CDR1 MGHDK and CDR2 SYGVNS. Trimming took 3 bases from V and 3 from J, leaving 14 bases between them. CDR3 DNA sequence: TGTGCCAGCAGTGATCCAACCTCGGGGGACACTGAAGCTTTCTTT. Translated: CASSDPTSGDTEAFF.

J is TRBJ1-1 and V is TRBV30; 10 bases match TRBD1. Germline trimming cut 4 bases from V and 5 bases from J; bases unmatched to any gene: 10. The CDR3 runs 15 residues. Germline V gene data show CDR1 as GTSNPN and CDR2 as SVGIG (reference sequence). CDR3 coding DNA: TGTGCCTGGACCAGGACAGGGGGAGGGGGGACTGAAGCTTTCTTT. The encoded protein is CAWTRTGGGGTEAFF.

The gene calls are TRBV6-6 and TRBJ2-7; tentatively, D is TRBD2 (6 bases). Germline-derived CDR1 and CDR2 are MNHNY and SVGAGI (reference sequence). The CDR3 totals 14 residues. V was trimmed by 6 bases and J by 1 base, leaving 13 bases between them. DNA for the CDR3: TGTGCCAGCAGCCGTGCGGCGGGATCCTACGAGCAGTACTTC. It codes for CASSRAAGSYEQYF.

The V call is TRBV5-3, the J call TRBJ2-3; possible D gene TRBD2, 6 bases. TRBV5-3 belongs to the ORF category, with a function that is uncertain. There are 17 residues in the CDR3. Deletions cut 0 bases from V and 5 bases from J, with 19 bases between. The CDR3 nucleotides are TGTGCCAGAAGCTTGGGTCTAGGGCATTTGGGGGGAGATACGCAGTATTTT. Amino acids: CARSLGLGHLGGDTQYF.